Included here is one T cell receptor beta chain sequence, with context. Germline V lookup: CDR1 SGHRS, CDR2 YFSETQ. The V and J ends lost 5 bases and 7 bases respectively, with 15 bases between them. The CDR3 sequence is 13 residues long. The source of the sample is a study of shared clonotypes between healthy human individuals. At a deep level, the assay was run. Across several immunoSEQ plates, the genomic DNA of each subset was split evenly. Some clones are missing from TCRdb's copy, which holds only in-frame ones; the method was immunoSEQ multiplex PCR. This table holds about 380,000 clones, 95% to 97% found once. Each CD8 memory set brought CD45RO+ cells together with CCR7-negative CD45RA+ TemRA cells.

This sequence was found in a man younger than 40 in good health. V is TRBV5-1 and J is TRBJ1-2; D gene unclear. The source material was memory CD8+ T cells sorted from blood. Subset described: CD45RO+ cells pooled with CCR7-negative TemRA cells. CDR3 residues: CASREEGASGYTF. The CDR3 nucleotides read TGCGCCAGCAGGGAGGAGGGCGCGTCTGGCTACACCTTC.